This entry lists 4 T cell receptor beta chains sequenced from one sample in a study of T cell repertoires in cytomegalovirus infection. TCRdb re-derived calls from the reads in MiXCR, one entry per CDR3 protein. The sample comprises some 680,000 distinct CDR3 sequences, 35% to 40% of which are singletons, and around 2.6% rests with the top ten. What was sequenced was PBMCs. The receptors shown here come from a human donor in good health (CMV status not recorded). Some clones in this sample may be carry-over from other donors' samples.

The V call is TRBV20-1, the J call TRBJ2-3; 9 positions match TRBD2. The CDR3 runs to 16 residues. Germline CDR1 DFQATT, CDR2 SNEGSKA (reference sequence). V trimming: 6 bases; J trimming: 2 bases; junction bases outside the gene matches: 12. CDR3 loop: CSALRTAGGPTDTQYF. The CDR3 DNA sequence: TGCAGTGCCCTAAGGACGGCGGGGGGGCCCACAGATACGCAGTATTTT.

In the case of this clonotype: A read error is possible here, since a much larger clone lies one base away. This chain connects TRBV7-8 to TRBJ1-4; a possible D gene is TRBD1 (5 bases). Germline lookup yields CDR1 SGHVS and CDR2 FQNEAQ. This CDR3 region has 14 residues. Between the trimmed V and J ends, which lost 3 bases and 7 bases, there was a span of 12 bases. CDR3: CASSLIRRGEKLFF. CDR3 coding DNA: TGTGCCAGCAGCTTGATAAGGAGGGGTGAAAAACTGTTTTTT. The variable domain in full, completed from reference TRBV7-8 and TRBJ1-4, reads GAGVSQSPRYKVAKRGQDVALRCDPISGHVSLFWYQQALGQGPEFLTYFQNEAQLDKSGLPSDRFFAERPEGSVSTLKIQRTQQEDSAVYLCASSLIRRGEKLFFGSGTQLSVL.

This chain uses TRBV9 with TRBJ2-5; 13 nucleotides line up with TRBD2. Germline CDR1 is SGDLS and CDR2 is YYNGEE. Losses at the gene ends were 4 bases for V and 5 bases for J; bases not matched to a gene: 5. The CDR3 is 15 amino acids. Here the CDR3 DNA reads TGTGCCAGCAGCTCAGGGACTAGCGGGATGGAGACCCAGTACTTC. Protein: CASSSGTSGMETQYF. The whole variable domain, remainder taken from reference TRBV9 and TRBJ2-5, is DSGVTQTPKHLITATGQRVTLRCSPRSGDLSVYWYQQSLDQGLQFLIQYYNGEERAKGNILERFSAQQFPDLHSELNLSSLELGDSALYFCASSSGTSGMETQYFGPGTRLLVL.

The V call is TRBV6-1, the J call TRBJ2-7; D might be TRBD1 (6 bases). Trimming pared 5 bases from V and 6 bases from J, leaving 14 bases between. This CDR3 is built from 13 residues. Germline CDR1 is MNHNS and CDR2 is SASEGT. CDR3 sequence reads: CASSLNRVSEQYF. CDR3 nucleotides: TGTGCCAGCAGTTTAAACAGGGTTTCCGAGCAGTACTTC.